The rows below give T cell receptor beta chains drawn from one sample of a study of blood T cell repertoires in COVID-19. Libraries were prepared by immunoSEQ multiplex PCR; TCRdb keeps only in-frame clonotypes and omits some of them. The sample has 35,000 to 50,000 clones, approximately 78% seen once. The specimen sequenced was peripheral blood. These receptors all stem from a man aged 55 to 69 in a cohort sampled during active COVID-19. CDR3s include the opening cysteine and the closing phenylalanine or tryptophan. The D gene is left open where the match is weak. Clone size is not always given. Where it is, it says once, few, many or a class for expanded clones.

>-|TRBV19|TRBD2|TRBJ2-7
TGTGCCAGTAGTCGATCGACTAGCGGGGTCGTCTACGAGCAGTACTTC
CASSRSTSGVVYEQYF
>-|TRBV20-1|-|TRBJ1-1
TGCAGTGCTAGAGATAGAACTGAAGCTTTCTTT
CSARDRTEAFF
>once|TRBV4-1|TRBD2|TRBJ2-7
TGCGCCAGCAGCCAAGGTAATAGCGGGAGGTACGAGCAGTACTTC
CASSQGNSGRYEQYF
>-|TRBV30|-|TRBJ2-7
TGTGCCTGGACCAGGGGGGTTTCCTACGAGCAGTACTTC
CAWTRGVSYEQYF
>-|TRBV3-1/TRBV3-2|-|TRBJ1-2
TGTGCCAGCAGCCCTCCACGGGGTCAGTGGGGCTACACCTTC
CASSPPRGQWGYTF
>-|TRBV29-1|TRBD2|TRBJ2-1
TGCAGCGCACGTAGCGGGGGAAGTTACAATGAGCAGTTCTTC
CSARSGGSYNEQFF
>few|TRBV6-6|-|TRBJ2-7
TGTGCCAGCAGTTACTCGCGAGAGTACGAGCAGTACTTC
CASSYSREYEQYF
>-|TRBV7-2|TRBD1|TRBJ2-7
TGTGCCAGCAGCTCTCACAGGGGGAGGGAGCAGTACTTC
CASSSHRGREQYF
>-|TRBV28|-|TRBJ2-3
TGTGCCAGCAGTCTCCCGACAGAGCTCACAGATACGCAGTATTTT
CASSLPTELTDTQYF
>-|TRBV12-3/TRBV12-4|-|TRBJ1-1
TGTGCCAGCAGTTTAGGAGGAAACACTGAAGCTTTCTTT
CASSLGGNTEAFF
>-|TRBV28|TRBD1|TRBJ1-6
TGTGCCAGCATTGCAGGGGACAGGGGTCATAATTCACCCCTCCACTTT
CASIAGDRGHNSPLHF
>-|TRBV9|-|TRBJ2-3
TGTGCCAGCAGCGTAAACGGGGGGCGCTCAGATACGCAGTATTTT
CASSVNGGRSDTQYF
>-|TRBV12-3/TRBV12-4|-|TRBJ2-1
TGTGCCAGCAGTTTACAGTACAATGAGCAGTTCTTC
CASSLQYNEQFF
>-|TRBV14|-|TRBJ2-1
TGTGCCAGCAGCCAAGTTGGCGGGGCTTTCTACAATGAGCAGTTCTTC
CASSQVGGAFYNEQFF
>-|TRBV27|-|TRBJ2-7
TGTGCCAGCAGTTTTAATCAGGGGCCCTACGAGCAGTACTTC
CASSFNQGPYEQYF
>-|TRBV6-2/TRBV6-3|-|TRBJ1-5
TGTGCCAGCAGCTCGCCGAACAGGTATCAGCCCCAGCATTTT
CASSSPNRYQPQHF
>-|TRBV7-8|TRBD1|TRBJ1-1
TGTGCCAGCAGCTTCGACAGGGCGGCTGAAGCTTTCTTT
CASSFDRAAEAFF
>-|TRBV4-3|TRBD1|TRBJ1-6
TGCGCCAGCAGCCAAGAAGGGGACAGCTCACCCCTCCACTTT
CASSQEGDSSPLHF
>-|TRBV30|TRBD1|TRBJ1-2
TGTGCCTGGAGGGGACAGCCTAACTATGGCTACACCTTC
CAWRGQPNYGYTF
>-|TRBV28|-|TRBJ2-1
TGTGCCAGCAGCCCCCCGCGGGACTTCTACAATGAGCAGTTCTTC
CASSPPRDFYNEQFF
>-|TRBV7-8|TRBD2|TRBJ2-2
TGTGCCAGCAGCTTACTCGCGCGGGGGGGTCCCGAGCTGTTTTTT
CASSLLARGGPELFF
>-|TRBV28|TRBD1|TRBJ1-2
TGTGCCAGCAGTTGGGGGGCAGGGGGAGCTAACTATGGCTACACCTTC
CASSWGAGGANYGYTF
>-|TRBV6-2/TRBV6-3|-|TRBJ2-1
TGTGCCAGCAGTTGGCTAGCTTACAATGAGCAGTTCTTC
CASSWLAYNEQFF
>-|TRBV11-2|TRBD1|TRBJ1-1
TGTGCCAGCAGCTTAGAGACAGGGAGGAACACTGAAGCTTTCTTT
CASSLETGRNTEAFF
>once|TRBV21-1|-|TRBJ1-6
TGTGCCAGCAGCAAAGAAGGGGCAGATAATTCACCCCTCCACTTT
CASSKEGADNSPLHF
>-|TRBV7-9|-|TRBJ1-1
TGTGCCAGCAGTGCACGGGCGGGGAACACTGAAGCTTTCTTT
CASSARAGNTEAFF
>-|TRBV10-3|-|TRBJ2-3
TGTGCCATCAGCGAATCTGAGTCGGATACGCAGTATTTT
CAISESESDTQYF
>-|TRBV15|TRBD2|TRBJ2-3
TGTGCCACCAGCACGGGAGGGAGGGACACGCAGTATTTT
CATSTGGRDTQYF
>-|TRBV10-2|-|TRBJ2-7
TGCGCCAGCAGTGAGTCAATCCACCACGGGGGCTACGAGCAGTACTTC
CASSESIHHGGYEQYF
>-|TRBV2|-|TRBJ2-2
TGTGCCAGCAGCAGGGGAAACACCGGGGAGCTGTTTTTT
CASSRGNTGELFF
>once|TRBV6-2/TRBV6-3|TRBD2|TRBJ2-2
TGTGCCAGCAGCACAGCGGGGGGGCGCACCGGGGAGCTGTTTTTT
CASSTAGGRTGELFF
>-|TRBV9|TRBD2|TRBJ2-7
TGTGCCAGCAGCGTATCCCCGACTAGCGGGAGGTACGAGCAGTACTTC
CASSVSPTSGRYEQYF
>-|TRBV5-6|TRBD1|TRBJ2-2
TGTGCCAGCAGCTTGCCACAGGGGACCGGGGAGCTGTTTTTT
CASSLPQGTGELFF
>-|TRBV9|TRBD1|TRBJ1-1
TGTGCCAGCAGCGCCGGGACAGGGGAAGGATATGAGGCTTTCTTT
CASSAGTGEGYEAFF
>-|TRBV5-4|TRBD1|TRBJ2-3
TGTGCCAGCAGCTTGGTCTCCGGGACAGCCGGAGATACGCAGTATTTT
CASSLVSGTAGDTQYF
>-|TRBV9|TRBD2|TRBJ2-2
TGTGCCAGCAGCGTAACCGGCGGGGGGGCCGGGGAGCTGTTTTTT
CASSVTGGGAGELFF
>once|TRBV7-6|TRBD2|TRBJ2-3
TGTGCCAGCAACCCAACCGGGGGGGCGAGCACAGATACGCAGTATTTT
CASNPTGGASTDTQYF
>-|TRBV19|-|TRBJ2-2
TGTGCCAGTAGCGTCAGGGGCTACACCGGGGAGCTGTTTTTT
CASSVRGYTGELFF
>few|TRBV2|-|TRBJ2-3
TGTGCCAGCCGAAGGGGATTTGGCACCTCCGATACGCAGTATTTT
CASRRGFGTSDTQYF
>-|TRBV30|-|TRBJ1-2
TGTGCCTGGAGGGGTGAGGGGGGGATTTATGGCTACACCTTC
CAWRGEGGIYGYTF
>-|TRBV7-9|-|TRBJ1-1
TGTGCCAGCAGCTTACACGGGGGCACTGAAGCTTTCTTT
CASSLHGGTEAFF
>-|TRBV7-9|-|TRBJ2-1
TGTGCCAGCAGCTTAGGTCCTAGTCACAATGAGCAGTTCTTC
CASSLGPSHNEQFF
>-|TRBV28|TRBD1|TRBJ2-1
TGTGCCAGCAGTCCCGGGACAGGGGGATACAATGAGCAGTTCTTC
CASSPGTGGYNEQFF
>-|TRBV4-3|TRBD2|TRBJ2-7
TGCGCCAGCAGCCAAGGGGGGACTAGGCCAACCTACGAGCAGTACTTC
CASSQGGTRPTYEQYF
>-|TRBV5-1|TRBD2|TRBJ2-5
TGCGCCAGCAGCTTCCTACTAGCGGGACAAGAGACCCAGTACTTC
CASSFLLAGQETQYF